Shown below are 18 T cell receptor beta chains from a single sample sequenced in a study of molecular identifiers for immune sequencing clone quantification. Using its own MiXCR run on the PCR reads, TCRdb lists one record per CDR3 protein. Of under 350,000 distinct CDR3 sequences listed, about a quarter were seen once; the top ten hold 0.65% to 0.75%. The sample consisted of naive CD8+ T cells from blood, with Jurkat cell RNA spiked in. Subset denoted: FACS-sorted CD8+CD4-CCR7+CD45RA+ naive T cells. All receptors derive from a human donor in good health. Some libraries in this study had Jurkat cell RNA spiked in.

As to this clonotype: At one boundary the junction diverges from the germline segment, which might be a read error. The V and J genes are TRBV7-2 and TRBJ1-5; unclear D gene. Per germline, CDR1 SGHTA and CDR2 FQGNSA. The CDR3 length is 15 residues. The CDR3 DNA is TGTGCCAGCAGCTTAGGGCAGGCTAGCAATCAGCCCCAGCGTTTT. It yields the protein CASSLGQASNQPQRF.

This chain uses TRBV6-2 or TRBV6-3 with TRBJ1-5; D is undetermined. Germline loops: CDR1 MNHEY, CDR2 SVGEGT. This CDR3 contains 14 residues. V shed 6 bases and J shed 4 bases, with 13 bases lying between them. In DNA form, the CDR3 reads TGTGCCAGCAGGTTCGGACTGCTTAATCAGCCCCAGCATTTT. Translated, it gives CASRFGLLNQPQHF.

This clonotype has ten or more counts. The CDR3 is CASSLVRLAGVEQFF. CDR3 nucleotide sequence: TGTGCCAGCAGCTTAGTGAGGCTAGCGGGAGTGGAGCAGTTCTTC. V is TRBV7-2 and J is TRBJ2-1, with 10 bases matching TRBD2. This CDR3 has 15 residues. V lost 1 base and J lost 10; bases outside the gene matches: 7. Germline V gene sequence: CDR1 SGHTA, CDR2 FQGNSA.

A few counts support this clonotype. Its ends do not fully match the called genes, so a read error is possible. The V call is TRBV11-2, the J call TRBJ2-1; no definite D call. The germline gives CDR1 SGHAT, CDR2 FQNNGV. There are 14 residues in the CDR3. The CDR3 loop reads CASSLPSSYDEQFF. Here the CDR3 DNA reads TGTGCCAGCAGCTTACCGAGCTCCTACGATGAGCAGTTCTTC.

As to this clonotype: Since a much larger clone is just one base distant, this may be a read error. This chain joins TRBV12-3 or TRBV12-4 and TRBJ2-3; the D call may be TRBD1 or TRBD2 (5 bases each). The CDR3 is 13 residues long. CDR3 region: CASSLGETDTRYF. In DNA form, the CDR3 reads TGTGCCAGCAGTTTGGGGGAGACAGATACGCGGTATTTT.

Here the CDR3 DNA reads TGTGCCAGCAGTGAGGGCGGACACTCCAAGAAGTACTTC. This sequence encodes CASSEGGHSKKYF. The V and J genes are TRBV2 and TRBJ2-7, with D possibly matching TRBD1 (5 bases). In germline, CDR1 is SNHLY, CDR2 FYNNEI. V was pared by 3 bases and J by 11 bases, with 17 bases between. The CDR3 is made up of 13 amino acids.

Remarks on this clonotype: A much larger clone differs from this one at a single base, so this may be a read error. The chain combines TRBV6-6 with TRBJ1-5; D perhaps matches TRBD1 (5 bases). The V end lost 6 bases, the J end lost 2 bases, and 26 bases lay between the germline ends. This CDR3 contains 19 residues. CDR1 is MNHNY and CDR2 is SVGAGI in the germline V gene (reference sequence). The CDR3, as DNA: TGTGCCAGCAGCACACCCGTGCCCGATGGGGGATATGGCAATCAGCCCCAGCATTTT. Encoded protein: CASSTPVPDGGYGNQPQHF.

The chain joins TRBV2 to TRBJ1-1; D is unclear. Germline V lookup: CDR1 SNHLY, CDR2 FYNNEI. The CDR3 is made up of 15 amino acids. V lost 1 base to trimming and J lost 0 bases, with 9 bases between them. The CDR3 region is CASSEGGEMNTEAFF. CDR3 in DNA: TGTGCCAGCAGTGAAGGGGGAGAGATGAACACTGAAGCTTTCTTT. Full variable domain (remainder filled in from reference TRBV2 and TRBJ1-1): EPEVTQTPSHQVTQMGQEVILRCVPISNHLYFYWYRQILGQKVEFLVSFYNNEISEKSEIFDDQFSVERPDGSNFTLKIRSTKLEDSAMYFCASSEGGEMNTEAFFGQGTRLTVV.

This chain joins TRBV7-9 and TRBJ1-1, with 7 nucleotides matching TRBD1. CDR3 length equals 13 residues. J gave up 4 bases and V 10 bases, and 9 bases lay outside the gene matches. Germline-derived CDR1 and CDR2 are SEHNR and FQNEAQ (reference sequence). CDR3 DNA: TGTGCCACTTCGACAGGGTTTGCCACTGAAGCTTTCTTT. This codes for CATSTGFATEAFF.

The chain is built from TRBV7-9 and TRBJ1-1; a weak D match, TRBD1 (5 bases). The CDR3 runs to 15 residues. Germline values: CDR1 SEHNR, CDR2 FQNEAQ (reference sequence). Trimming removed 2 bases from V and 4 bases from J, with 14 bases in between. CDR3 residues: CASSLRRDEGTEAFF. For the CDR3, the DNA is TGTGCCAGCAGCTTACGCAGGGATGAAGGCACTGAAGCTTTCTTT.

In this sample, this clonotype turned up a few times. This chain uses TRBV20-1 with TRBJ2-3; D might be TRBD2 (5 bases). V lost 1 base to trimming and J lost 10 bases, with 18 bases between them. This CDR3 region has 14 residues. The germline gives CDR1 DFQATT, CDR2 SNEGSKA (reference sequence). Here the CDR3 reads CSARGHRGSVAQYF. CDR3 bases: TGCAGTGCTAGAGGACACCGGGGTTCAGTCGCGCAGTATTTT.

With regard to this clonotype: Possible read error: a much larger clone is one base away. This chain connects TRBV12-5 to TRBJ2-2; D not certain. The CDR3 is 15 amino acids. The V gene's germline CDR1 is LGHNT and CDR2 FRNRAP. Trimming took off 2 bases at V and 0 bases at J, with 7 bases between the two ends. The CDR3 sequence: CASGLWKANTGELFF. DNA of the CDR3: TGTGCTAGTGGTTTGTGGAAAGCGAACACCGGGGAGCTGTTTTTT.

The V gene is TRBV27, the J gene TRBJ2-3, with unresolved D. Germline-derived CDR1 and CDR2 are MNHEY and SMNVEV (reference sequence). V dropped 4 bases and J dropped 4 bases, with 12 bases sitting between them. The CDR3 covers 14 residues. This chain's CDR3 is CASSSLPGPDTQYF. As DNA, the CDR3 is TGTGCCAGCAGTTCCCTACCTGGGCCAGATACGCAGTATTTT.

At least ten counts were recorded for this clonotype. This rearrangement joins TRBV4-3 to TRBJ2-3; tentatively, D is TRBD2 (5 bases). There are 16 residues in the CDR3. The V end lost 0 bases, the J end lost 2 bases, and 12 bases lay between the germline ends. Germline V gene data show CDR1 as LGHNA and CDR2 as YSLEER. The CDR3 protein is CASSQDPRGLTDTQYF. CDR3 DNA: TGCGCCAGCAGCCAAGATCCCCGGGGTCTCACAGATACGCAGTATTTT.

This rearrangement joins TRBV18 to TRBJ1-5, with D tentatively TRBD1 (5 bases). Trimming pared 3 bases from V and 3 bases from J, leaving 12 bases between. The germline V gene has CDR1 KGHSH and CDR2 LQKENI. The CDR3 consists of 15 residues. DNA of the CDR3: TGTGCCAGCTCACCGGGCCGGGGGGACAATCAGCCCCAGCATTTT. Residues: CASSPGRGDNQPQHF.

This clonotype was counted only a few times. The chain uses TRBV5-8 and TRBJ1-5; D may be TRBD1 (5 bases). The V gene lost 1 base and the J gene lost 1 base, with 18 bases spanning the gap. There are 18 residues in the CDR3. CDR1 is SGHTS and CDR2 is YDEGEE in the germline V gene. The CDR3 sequence is CASSLRAGRLGSNQPQHF. CDR3 DNA: TGTGCCAGCAGCTTGCGGGCAGGGAGATTAGGGAGCAATCAGCCCCAGCATTTT.

V usage is TRBV11-2 and J usage is TRBJ2-3; possible D gene TRBD2, 6 bases. This CDR3 region has 16 residues. Trimming stripped 4 bases from V and 0 bases from J, with 14 bases between. The germline CDR1 and CDR2 sequences are SGHAT and FQNNGV. For the CDR3, the DNA is TGTGCCAGCAGCTGGCGGGGCAGAACTAGCACAGATACGCAGTATTTT. This codes for CASSWRGRTSTDTQYF.

The chain has TRBV4-3 and TRBJ2-3, with D possibly TRBD1 on 6 matching bases. The ends were cut back, 4 bases at V and 0 bases at J, with 17 bases in the middle. The germline V gene has CDR1 LGHNA and CDR2 YSLEER. The CDR3 consists of 17 residues. This CDR3 reads CASSPNRVTTSTDTQYF. The CDR3 coding sequence is TGCGCCAGCAGCCCCAACAGGGTTACCACTAGCACAGATACGCAGTATTTT.